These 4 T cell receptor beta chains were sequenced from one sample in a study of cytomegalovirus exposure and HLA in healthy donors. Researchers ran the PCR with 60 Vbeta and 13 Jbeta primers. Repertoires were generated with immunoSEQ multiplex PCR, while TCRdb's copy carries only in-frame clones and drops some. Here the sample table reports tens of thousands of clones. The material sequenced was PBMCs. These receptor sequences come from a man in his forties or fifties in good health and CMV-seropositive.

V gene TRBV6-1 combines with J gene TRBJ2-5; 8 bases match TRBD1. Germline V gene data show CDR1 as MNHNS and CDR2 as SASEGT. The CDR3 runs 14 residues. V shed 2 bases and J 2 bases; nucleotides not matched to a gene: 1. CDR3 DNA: TGTGCCAGCAGTGAACAGGGGGCTCAAGAGACCCAGTACTTC. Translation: CASSEQGAQETQYF.

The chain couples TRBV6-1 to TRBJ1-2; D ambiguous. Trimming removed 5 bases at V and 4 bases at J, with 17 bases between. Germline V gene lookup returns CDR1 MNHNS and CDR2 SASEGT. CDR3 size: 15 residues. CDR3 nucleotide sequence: TGTGCCAGCAGTCCCCCCGGGAAAGTCGGCTATGGCTACACCTTC. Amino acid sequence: CASSPPGKVGYGYTF.

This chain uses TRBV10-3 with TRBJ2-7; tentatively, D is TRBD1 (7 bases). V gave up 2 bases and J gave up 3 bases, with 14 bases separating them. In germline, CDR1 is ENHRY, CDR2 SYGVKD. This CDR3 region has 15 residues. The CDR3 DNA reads TGTGCCATCAGTGAGGAGACAGGGAGGCGCTACGAGCAGTACTTC. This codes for CAISEETGRRYEQYF.

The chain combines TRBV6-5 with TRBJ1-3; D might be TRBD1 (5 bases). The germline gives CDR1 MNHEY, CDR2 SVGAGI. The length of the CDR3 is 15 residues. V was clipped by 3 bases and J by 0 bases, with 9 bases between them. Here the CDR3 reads CASSYWGGSGNTIYF. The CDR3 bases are TGTGCCAGCAGTTATTGGGGGGGCTCTGGAAACACCATATATTTT.